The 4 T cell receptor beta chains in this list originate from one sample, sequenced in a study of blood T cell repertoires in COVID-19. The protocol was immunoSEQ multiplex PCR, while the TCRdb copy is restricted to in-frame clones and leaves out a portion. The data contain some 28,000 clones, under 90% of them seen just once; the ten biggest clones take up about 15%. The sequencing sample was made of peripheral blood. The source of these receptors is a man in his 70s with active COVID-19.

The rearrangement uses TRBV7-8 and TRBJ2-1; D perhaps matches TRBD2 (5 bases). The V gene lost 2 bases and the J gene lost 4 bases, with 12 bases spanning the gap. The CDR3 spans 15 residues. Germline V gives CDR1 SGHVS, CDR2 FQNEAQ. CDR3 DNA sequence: TGTGCCAGCAGCTTACAAGCGGTGACTTACAATGAGCAGTTCTTC. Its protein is CASSLQAVTYNEQFF.

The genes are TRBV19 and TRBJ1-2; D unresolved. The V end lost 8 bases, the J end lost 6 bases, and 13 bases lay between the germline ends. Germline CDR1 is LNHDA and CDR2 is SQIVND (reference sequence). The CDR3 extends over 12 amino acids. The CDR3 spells CASLRGTDGYTF. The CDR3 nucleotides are TGTGCCAGTTTGCGAGGAACGGATGGCTACACCTTC.

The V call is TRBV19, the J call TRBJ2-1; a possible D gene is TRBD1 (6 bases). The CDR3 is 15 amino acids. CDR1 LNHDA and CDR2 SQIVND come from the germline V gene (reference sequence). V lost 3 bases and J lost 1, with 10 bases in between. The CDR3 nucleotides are TGTGCCAGTAGTATCGAGGGGGTTTCCTACAATGAGCAGTTCTTC. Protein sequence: CASSIEGVSYNEQFF.

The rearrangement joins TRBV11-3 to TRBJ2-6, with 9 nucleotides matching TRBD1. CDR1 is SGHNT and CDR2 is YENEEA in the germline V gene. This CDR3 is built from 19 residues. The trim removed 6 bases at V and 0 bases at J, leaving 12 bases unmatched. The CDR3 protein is CASRQGQGRANSGANVLTF. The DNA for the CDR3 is TGTGCCAGCAGGCAGGGACAGGGCAGGGCAAACTCTGGGGCCAACGTCCTGACTTTC.